This T cell receptor beta chain was captured in a study of cytomegalovirus exposure and HLA in healthy donors. The germline CDR1 and CDR2 sequences are MNHEY and SMNVEV (reference sequence). The CDR3 is 14 residues long. J gave up 3 bases and V 6 bases, and 4 bases lay outside the gene matches. PCR amplification relied on 60 Vbeta primers (plus 13 Jbeta primers). Produced via immunoSEQ multiplex PCR; TCRdb's table is partial and in-frame only. The data show roughly 110,000 clones, approximately 81% seen once. The V gene is TRBV27, the J gene TRBJ1-3; 8 bases are a match to TRBD1. Specimen: PBMCs. This clonotype was sampled from a man aged 25-45 years in good health and CMV-seronegative. In DNA, the CDR3 is TGTGCCAGCAGCTCCGGGACAGGTGGAAACACCATATATTTT. It translates to CASSSGTGGNTIYF.